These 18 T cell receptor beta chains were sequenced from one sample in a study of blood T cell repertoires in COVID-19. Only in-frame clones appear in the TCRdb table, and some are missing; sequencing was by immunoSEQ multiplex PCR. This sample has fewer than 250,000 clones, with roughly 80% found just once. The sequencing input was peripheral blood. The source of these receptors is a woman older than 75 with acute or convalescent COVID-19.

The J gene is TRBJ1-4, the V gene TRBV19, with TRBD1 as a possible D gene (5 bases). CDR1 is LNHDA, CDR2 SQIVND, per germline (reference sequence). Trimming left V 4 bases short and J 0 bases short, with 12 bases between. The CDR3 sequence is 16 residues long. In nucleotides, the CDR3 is TGTGCCAGTAGTACAGGGTCGGTCACAACTAATGAAAAACTGTTTTTT. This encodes CASSTGSVTTNEKLFF.

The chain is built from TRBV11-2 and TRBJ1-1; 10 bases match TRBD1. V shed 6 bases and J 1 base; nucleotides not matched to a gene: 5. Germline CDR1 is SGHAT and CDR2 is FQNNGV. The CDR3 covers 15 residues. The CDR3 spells CASRLGDRGNTEAFF. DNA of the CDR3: TGTGCCAGCAGGTTGGGGGACAGGGGGAACACTGAAGCTTTCTTT. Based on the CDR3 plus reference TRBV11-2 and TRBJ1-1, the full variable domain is EAGVAQSPRYKIIEKRQSVAFWCNPISGHATLYWYQQILGQGPKLLIQFQNNGVVDDSQLPKDRFSAERLKGVDSTLKIQPAKLEDSAVYLCASRLGDRGNTEAFFGQGTRLTVV.

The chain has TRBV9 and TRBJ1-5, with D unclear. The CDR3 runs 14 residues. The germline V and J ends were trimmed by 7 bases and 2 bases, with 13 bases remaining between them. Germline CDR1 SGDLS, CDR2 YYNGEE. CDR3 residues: CASGSGEGNQPQHF. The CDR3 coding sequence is TGTGCCAGCGGTTCCGGGGAGGGCAATCAGCCCCAGCATTTT.

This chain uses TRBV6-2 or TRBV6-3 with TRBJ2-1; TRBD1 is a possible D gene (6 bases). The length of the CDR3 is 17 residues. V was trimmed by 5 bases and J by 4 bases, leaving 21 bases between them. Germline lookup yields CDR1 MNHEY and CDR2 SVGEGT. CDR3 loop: CASSQSSTGRSYNEQFF. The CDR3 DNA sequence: TGTGCCAGCAGTCAATCCTCGACAGGCCGTTCGTACAATGAGCAGTTCTTC.

This chain's CDR3 is CASSPDRGLYEQYF. The CDR3 nucleotides are TGCGCCAGCAGCCCCGACAGGGGGCTATACGAGCAGTACTTC. This sequence joins TRBV4-1 and TRBJ2-7, with 10 bases fitting TRBD1. J was trimmed by 4 bases and V by 4 bases; bases with no gene match: 4. The CDR3 sequence is 14 residues long. Germline values: CDR1 MGHRA, CDR2 YSYEKL.

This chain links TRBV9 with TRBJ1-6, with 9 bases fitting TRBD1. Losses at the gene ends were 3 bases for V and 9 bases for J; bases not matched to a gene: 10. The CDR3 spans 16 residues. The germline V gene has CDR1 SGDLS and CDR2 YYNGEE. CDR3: CASSATSGQGISPLHF. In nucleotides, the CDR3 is TGTGCCAGCAGCGCGACATCGGGACAGGGTATTTCACCCCTCCACTTT.

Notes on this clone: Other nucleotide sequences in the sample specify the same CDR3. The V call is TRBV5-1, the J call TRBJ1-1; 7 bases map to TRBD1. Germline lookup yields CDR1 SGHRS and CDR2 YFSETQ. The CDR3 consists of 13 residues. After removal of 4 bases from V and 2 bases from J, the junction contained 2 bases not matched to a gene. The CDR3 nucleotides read TGCGCCAGCAGCCGGGACAGAAACACTGAAGCTTTCTTT. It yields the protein CASSRDRNTEAFF.

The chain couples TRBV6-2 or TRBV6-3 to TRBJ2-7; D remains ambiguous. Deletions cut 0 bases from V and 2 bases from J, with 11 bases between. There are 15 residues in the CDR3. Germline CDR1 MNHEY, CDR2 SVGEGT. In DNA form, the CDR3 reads TGTGCCAGCAGTTACTCTTCCCCGATAGCCTACGAGCAGTACTTC. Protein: CASSYSSPIAYEQYF.

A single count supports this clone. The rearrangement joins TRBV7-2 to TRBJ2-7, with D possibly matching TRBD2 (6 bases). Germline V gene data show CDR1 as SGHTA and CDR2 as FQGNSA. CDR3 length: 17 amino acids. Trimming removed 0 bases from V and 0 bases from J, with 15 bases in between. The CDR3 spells CASSLAQTGVSSYEQYF. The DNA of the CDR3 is TGTGCCAGCAGCTTAGCGCAAACGGGAGTCTCCTCCTACGAGCAGTACTTC.

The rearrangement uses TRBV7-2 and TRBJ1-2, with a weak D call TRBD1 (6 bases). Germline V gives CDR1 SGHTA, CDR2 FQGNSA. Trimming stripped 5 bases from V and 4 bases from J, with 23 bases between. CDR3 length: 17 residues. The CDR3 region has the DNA TGTGCCAGCAGCGGTAGGACGTTCGGGGGGCTAGGCTATGGCTACACCTTC. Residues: CASSGRTFGGLGYGYTF. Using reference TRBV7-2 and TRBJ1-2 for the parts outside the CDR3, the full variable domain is GAGVSQSPSNKVTEKGKDVELRCDPISGHTALYWYRQSLGQGLEFLIYFQGNSAPDKSGLPSDRFSAERTGGSVSTLTIQRTQQEDSAVYLCASSGRTFGGLGYGYTFGSGTRLTVV.

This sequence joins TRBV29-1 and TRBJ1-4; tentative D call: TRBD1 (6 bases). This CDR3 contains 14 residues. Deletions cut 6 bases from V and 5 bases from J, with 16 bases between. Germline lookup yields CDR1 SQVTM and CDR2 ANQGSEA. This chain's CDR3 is CSVAKQGFNEKLFF. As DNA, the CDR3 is TGCAGCGTAGCGAAACAGGGTTTCAATGAAAAACTGTTTTTT.

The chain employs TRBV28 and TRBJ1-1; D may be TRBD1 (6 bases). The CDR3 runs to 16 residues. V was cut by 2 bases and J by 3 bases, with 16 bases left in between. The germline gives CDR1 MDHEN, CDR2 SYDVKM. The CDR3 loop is CASSLPNRVGDTEAFF. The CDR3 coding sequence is TGTGCCAGCAGTTTACCGAACAGGGTAGGAGACACTGAAGCTTTCTTT.

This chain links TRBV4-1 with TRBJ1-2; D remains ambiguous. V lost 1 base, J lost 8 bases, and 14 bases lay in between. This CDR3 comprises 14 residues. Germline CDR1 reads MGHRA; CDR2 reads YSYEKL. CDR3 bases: TGCGCCAGCAGCCAAGTAGGGAGGGAGCACGGCTACACCTTC. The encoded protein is CASSQVGREHGYTF.

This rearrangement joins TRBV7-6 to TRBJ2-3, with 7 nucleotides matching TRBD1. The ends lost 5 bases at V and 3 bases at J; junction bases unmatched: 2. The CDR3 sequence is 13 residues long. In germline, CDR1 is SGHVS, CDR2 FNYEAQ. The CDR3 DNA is TGTGCCAGCAGCCAACAGGGGACAGATACGCAGTATTTT. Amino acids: CASSQQGTDTQYF.

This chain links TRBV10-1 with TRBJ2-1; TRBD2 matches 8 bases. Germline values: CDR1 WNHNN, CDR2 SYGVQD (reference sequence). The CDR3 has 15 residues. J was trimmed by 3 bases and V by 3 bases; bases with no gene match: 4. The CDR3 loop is CASSDNGRGYNEQFF. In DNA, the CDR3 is TGCGCCAGCAGTGACAACGGGAGGGGCTACAATGAGCAGTTCTTC.

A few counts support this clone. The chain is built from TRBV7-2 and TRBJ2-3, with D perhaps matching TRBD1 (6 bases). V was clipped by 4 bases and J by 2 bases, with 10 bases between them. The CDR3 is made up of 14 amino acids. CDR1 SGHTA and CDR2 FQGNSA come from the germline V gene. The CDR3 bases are TGTGCCAGCAGCTCCACAGGGAACACAGATACGCAGTATTTT. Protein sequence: CASSSTGNTDTQYF.

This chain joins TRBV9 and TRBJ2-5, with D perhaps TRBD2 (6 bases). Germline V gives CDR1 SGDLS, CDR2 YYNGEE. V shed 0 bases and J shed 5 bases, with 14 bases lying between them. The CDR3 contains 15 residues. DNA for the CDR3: TGTGCCAGCAGCGTAGGCGGAGGGCCTGGGGAGACCCAGTACTTC. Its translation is CASSVGGGPGETQYF.

The CDR3 DNA is TGTGCCAGCAGGGCAGGGGGCGCGCAGGAGCAGTACTTC. This gives the protein CASRAGGAQEQYF. The chain couples TRBV27 to TRBJ2-7; 8 nucleotides match TRBD1. This CDR3 has 13 amino acids. Germline trimming cut 6 bases from V and 7 bases from J; bases unmatched to any gene: 8. Per germline, CDR1 MNHEY and CDR2 SMNVEV (reference sequence).